These T cell receptor beta chains were read from a single sample in a study of T-cell memory formation after mild COVID-19. Via MiXCR, TCRdb re-called the 5' RACE reads, giving one row per CDR3 protein. The sample holds 150,000 to 200,000 distinct CDR3 sequences, more than 12% seen once. The sequenced material came from PBMCs or a T cell subset sorted from them (not recorded which). These receptors were taken from an adult woman who had mild COVID-19 (a few samples of this study predate the infection). Cell type and time point are not known. CDR3s include the opening cysteine and the closing phenylalanine or tryptophan. Each record gives: D gene, V gene, J gene, clone size, CDR3 length, CDR3 protein, CDR3 DNA. A D gene is named only where the DNA matches it firmly. A clone size is listed for some rows: how often the clone was seen (once, few, many), or a class if it is expanded.

D gene: NA
V gene: TRBV12-3/TRBV12-4
J gene: TRBJ2-4
clone size: few
CDR3 length: 15
CDR3 protein: CASSLMRFDKNIQYF
CDR3 DNA: TGTGCCAGCAGTTTAATGAGATTCGACAAAAACATTCAGTACTTC

D gene: TRBD1
V gene: TRBV7-6
J gene: TRBJ2-2
clone size: NA
CDR3 length: 16
CDR3 protein: CASSHVWTGSTGELFF
CDR3 DNA: TGTGCCAGCAGCCACGTATGGACAGGGAGCACCGGGGAGCTGTTTTTT

D gene: NA
V gene: TRBV4-1
J gene: TRBJ2-1
clone size: few
CDR3 length: 13
CDR3 protein: CASSPNGGNEQFF
CDR3 DNA: TGCGCCAGCAGCCCTAATGGGGGGAATGAGCAGTTCTTC

D gene: NA
V gene: TRBV11-2
J gene: TRBJ1-1
clone size: few
CDR3 length: 16
CDR3 protein: CASSLWPRAYGTEAFF
CDR3 DNA: TGTGCCAGCAGCTTATGGCCCAGGGCGTATGGAACTGAAGCTTTCTTT

D gene: NA
V gene: TRBV12-3/TRBV12-4
J gene: TRBJ2-5
clone size: few
CDR3 length: 19
CDR3 protein: CASSSFWDTQTGQEETQYF
CDR3 DNA: TGTGCCAGCAGTTCCTTTTGGGACACCCAAACGGGACAAGAAGAGACCCAGTACTTC

D gene: TRBD1
V gene: TRBV6-4
J gene: TRBJ1-1
clone size: few
CDR3 length: 14
CDR3 protein: CASSRDRESTEAFF
CDR3 DNA: TGTGCCAGCAGTCGGGACAGGGAGAGCACTGAAGCTTTCTTT

D gene: TRBD2
V gene: TRBV11-2
J gene: TRBJ2-3
clone size: few
CDR3 length: 16
CDR3 protein: CASSHYSGGSLHTQYF
CDR3 DNA: TGTGCCAGCAGCCACTATAGCGGGGGGTCCCTGCATACGCAGTATTTT

D gene: TRBD1
V gene: TRBV20-1
J gene: TRBJ2-1
clone size: many
CDR3 length: 16
CDR3 protein: CSARAETGGSGNEQFF
CDR3 DNA: TGCAGTGCTAGAGCCGAAACAGGGGGCTCGGGAAATGAGCAGTTCTTC

D gene: NA
V gene: TRBV27
J gene: TRBJ1-2
clone size: NA
CDR3 length: 13
CDR3 protein: CASSFAGDYGYTF
CDR3 DNA: TGTGCCAGCAGTTTCGCAGGCGACTATGGCTACACCTTC

D gene: NA
V gene: TRBV3-1
J gene: TRBJ1-1
clone size: few
CDR3 length: 13
CDR3 protein: CASSQVQNTEAFF
CDR3 DNA: TGTGCCAGCAGCCAAGTACAGAACACTGAAGCTTTCTTT

D gene: NA
V gene: TRBV7-3
J gene: TRBJ2-7
clone size: NA
CDR3 length: 15
CDR3 protein: CASSLNPDYSTEQYF
CDR3 DNA: TGTGCCAGCAGCCTAAATCCGGACTACTCCACCGAGCAGTACTTC

D gene: TRBD1
V gene: TRBV5-1
J gene: TRBJ2-1
clone size: few
CDR3 length: 15
CDR3 protein: CASSGGTGPYNEQFF
CDR3 DNA: TGCGCCAGCAGCGGGGGGACAGGGCCCTACAATGAGCAGTTCTTC

D gene: NA
V gene: TRBV18
J gene: TRBJ1-1
clone size: NA
CDR3 length: 13
CDR3 protein: CASSRPQNTEAFF
CDR3 DNA: TGTGCCAGCTCACGACCACAGAACACTGAAGCTTTCTTT

D gene: TRBD2
V gene: TRBV4-3
J gene: TRBJ2-5
clone size: NA
CDR3 length: 15
CDR3 protein: CASSQDRLAEETQYF
CDR3 DNA: TGCGCCAGCAGCCAAGATAGGCTAGCGGAAGAGACCCAGTACTTC

D gene: NA
V gene: TRBV7-2
J gene: TRBJ2-5
clone size: few
CDR3 length: 13
CDR3 protein: CASSLQVGETQYF
CDR3 DNA: TGTGCCAGCAGCCTCCAGGTCGGCGAGACCCAGTACTTC